This T cell receptor (beta chain) came from a study of shared clonotypes between healthy human individuals. Whole-study results and caveats: Relative to memory subsets, naive subsets generally showed larger estimated richness.

The germline V gene has CDR1 SGDLS and CDR2 YYNGEE. The CDR3 has 14 amino acids. Trimming stripped 6 bases from V and 0 bases from J, with 9 bases between. CD45RO-negative, CCR7-selected cells formed the naive CD8 fraction, which excluded terminally differentiated effector memory CD45RA+ cells. Deep was the level used in running the assay. For each subset, genomic DNA was distributed in equal portions over several immunoSEQ plates. The assay was immunoSEQ multiplex PCR, and TCRdb's table has in-frame clones only and misses some. The sample shows 1.5 million to 2.5 million clones, 85% to 95% of them seen only once. Comments on this clone: Its antigen is as yet unknown.

The V call is TRBV9, the J call TRBJ2-2; D is perhaps TRBD2 (5 bases). The sequence derives from a young man in good health. Specimen: naive CD8+ T cells sorted from blood. The CDR3 DNA sequence: TGTGCCAGCATGAGCGGAGCGAACACCGGGGAGCTGTTTTTT. Translating it yields CASMSGANTGELFF. Combining the CDR3 with reference TRBV9 and TRBJ2-2 gives the whole variable domain DSGVTQTPKHLITATGQRVTLRCSPRSGDLSVYWYQQSLDQGLQFLIQYYNGEERAKGNILERFSAQQFPDLHSELNLSSLELGDSALYFCASMSGANTGELFFGEGSRLTVL.